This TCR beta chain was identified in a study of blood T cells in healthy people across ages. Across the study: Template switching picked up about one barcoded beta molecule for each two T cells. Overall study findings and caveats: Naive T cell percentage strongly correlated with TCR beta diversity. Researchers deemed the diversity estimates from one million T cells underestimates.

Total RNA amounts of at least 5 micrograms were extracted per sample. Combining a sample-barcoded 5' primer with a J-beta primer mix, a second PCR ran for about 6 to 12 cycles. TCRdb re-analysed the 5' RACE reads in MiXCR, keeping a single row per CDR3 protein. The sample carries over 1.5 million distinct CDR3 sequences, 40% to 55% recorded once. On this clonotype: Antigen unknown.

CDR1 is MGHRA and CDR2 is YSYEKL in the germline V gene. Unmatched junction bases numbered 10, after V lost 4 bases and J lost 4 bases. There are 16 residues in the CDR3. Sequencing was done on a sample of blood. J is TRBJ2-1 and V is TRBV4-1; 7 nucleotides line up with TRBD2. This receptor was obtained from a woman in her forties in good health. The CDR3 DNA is TGCGCCAGCAGCCCCGGGGGGTGGGGATTTTACAATGAGCAGTTCTTC. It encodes CASSPGGWGFYNEQFF.